This T cell receptor (beta chain) came from a study of early T cells in non-severe SARS-CoV-2 infection. Of note for this clonotype: What it recognizes is unknown.

Each single cDNA molecule received a unique molecular identifier. TCRdb reprocessed the 5' RACE reads with MiXCR, giving one entry per CDR3 protein. Of 70,000 to 85,000 distinct CDR3 sequences listed, more than 10% are singletons. Study-wide findings and caveats: VDJdb-based annotation leaned toward anti-spike CD8 responses and missed private and CD4 specificities.

The clonotype originates from an adult who was a healthcare worker with PCR-confirmed SARS-CoV-2 infection or an uninfected control (not recorded which). The donor label of this sample is uncertain. The sequencing here drew on whole blood, taken at baseline.

CDR3 sequence: CASSLGLANTQYF. Here the CDR3 DNA reads TGTGCCAGCAGCCTGGGACTAGCGAATACGCAGTATTTT. The V call is TRBV6-2 or TRBV6-3, the J call TRBJ2-3, with 10 nucleotides matching TRBD2. The V and J ends lost 6 bases and 7 bases, in that order; junction bases with no gene match: 4. The CDR3 covers 13 residues. Germline V CDR1 and CDR2: MNHEY, SVGEGT.